This TCR beta chain stems from a study of radiation and T cells in renal cell carcinoma. TCRdb's copy holds only in-frame clones and misses some; the assay was immunoSEQ multiplex PCR. Of 90,000 to 100,000 clones listed, approximately 82% are singletons. Germline V gene sequence: CDR1 LNHDA, CDR2 SQIVND (reference sequence). Germline trimming cut 6 bases from V and 4 bases from J; bases unmatched to any gene: 3. The CDR3 spans 13 residues. Time point defined: blood 4 weeks post-SBRT, at nephrectomy. The treatment denotes: 15 Gy SBRT to primary tumor, nephrectomy 4 weeks later. The V gene is TRBV19, the J gene TRBJ2-3; 8 bases are shared with TRBD2. The source of this sequence is a man in his 60s with renal cell carcinoma. The sequencing used blood, collected from a patient whose treatment included radiotherapy and nephrectomy. CDR3 nucleotide sequence: TGTGCCAGTAGGGTAGCGGGATCAGATACGCAGTATTTT. It codes for CASRVAGSDTQYF.